What follows are 29 T cell receptor beta chains derived from one specimen sequenced in a study of T cell responses to AZD1222 COVID-19 vaccine. Sequencing was performed with immunoSEQ multiplex PCR; in TCRdb, only in-frame clones are kept and a portion is missing. The sample contains around 130,000 clones, 86% of which appear only once. The sequences come from peripheral blood, collected 28 days after the second AZD1222 dose. These receptors came from an adult who received the AZD1222 COVID-19 vaccine.

This clone is a singleton in its sample. The chain couples TRBV29-1 to TRBJ1-2, with TRBD1 identical over 7 bases. Unmatched junction bases numbered 3, after V lost 0 bases and J lost 2 bases. Per the germline V gene, CDR1 is SQVTM and CDR2 is ANQGSEA. The CDR3 extends over 14 amino acids. CDR3 bases: TGCAGCGTTGAAGAGTGGGACAGAAACTATGGCTACACCTTC. Its protein is CSVEEWDRNYGYTF.

The sample holds a few counts of this clone. This chain links TRBV5-1 with TRBJ2-2, with 13 bases identical to TRBD2. V was clipped by 4 bases and J by 6 bases; unmatched bases: 3. The CDR3 runs to 15 residues. Germline loops: CDR1 SGHRS, CDR2 YFSETQ. CDR3 bases: TGCGCCAGCAGCCGACTAGCGGGGGGCTCCGGGGAGCTGTTTTTT. Its translation is CASSRLAGGSGELFF.

This sequence joins TRBV9 and TRBJ1-4, with D unclear. This CDR3 is built from 15 residues. Germline loops: CDR1 SGDLS, CDR2 YYNGEE. Between the trimmed V and J ends, which lost 0 bases and 0 bases, there was a span of 6 bases. CDR3 nucleotides: TGTGCCAGCAGCGTAGATAGCGCAACTAATGAAAAACTGTTTTTT. It yields the protein CASSVDSATNEKLFF.

This clone appeared a single time. This CDR3 is CASSPKTGGDTEAFF. The CDR3 coding sequence is TGTGCCAGCTCACCCAAGACAGGGGGAGACACTGAAGCTTTCTTT. The chain joins TRBV18 to TRBJ1-1, with 9 bases identical to TRBD1. From germline, CDR1 is KGHSH and CDR2 LQKENI. The trim removed 3 bases at V and 3 bases at J, leaving 5 bases unmatched. The CDR3 runs to 15 residues.

The chain recombines TRBV30 with TRBJ2-5, with D uncertain. Germline V gene lookup returns CDR1 GTSNPN and CDR2 SVGIG (reference sequence). CDR3 length: 14 amino acids. V shed 3 bases and J shed 7 bases, with 18 bases lying between them. The CDR3 DNA reads TGTGCCTGGAGCTCTCCAGGCCCCCTGCTGACCCAGTACTTC. Amino acid sequence: CAWSSPGPLLTQYF.

J is TRBJ2-6 and V is TRBV19, with a weak D call TRBD1 (6 bases). The CDR3 covers 16 residues. The V gene's germline CDR1 is LNHDA and CDR2 SQIVND (reference sequence). Trimming took 5 bases from V and 0 from J, leaving 11 bases between them. CDR3 region: CASSQSRGSGANVLTF. In DNA form, the CDR3 reads TGTGCCAGTAGTCAAAGCAGGGGCTCTGGGGCCAACGTCCTGACTTTC.

V usage is TRBV4-1 and J usage is TRBJ1-6; D ambiguous. Germline CDR1 is MGHRA and CDR2 is YSYEKL. The CDR3 extends over 15 amino acids. The V gene lost 4 bases and the J gene lost 6 bases, with 13 bases spanning the gap. CDR3 bases: TGCGCCAGCAGCCCTGCTTGGCCGATTAATTCACCCCTCCACTTT. Translation gives CASSPAWPINSPLHF.

V usage is TRBV24-1 and J usage is TRBJ2-5, with TRBD1 matching over 11 bases. This CDR3 is built from 15 residues. Per the germline V gene, CDR1 is KGHDR and CDR2 is SFDVKD. The V segment lost 4 bases and the J segment 5 bases; nucleotides outside the gene matches: 5. The CDR3 nucleotides are TGTGCCACCAGTGAAGGGACAGGGGGGCGGGAGACCCAGTACTTC. Its translation is CATSEGTGGRETQYF.

This chain links TRBV30 with TRBJ1-3; no firm D call. The germline V gene has CDR1 GTSNPN and CDR2 SVGIG (reference sequence). The V end lost 8 bases, the J end lost 0 bases, and 11 bases lay between the germline ends. This CDR3 has 13 amino acids. CDR3 in amino acids: CAAGIFSGNTIYF. The CDR3 nucleotides read TGTGCCGCGGGGATCTTCTCTGGAAACACCATATATTTT.

The chain uses TRBV18 and TRBJ2-7, with D unclear. The CDR3 contains 15 residues. V gave up 2 bases and J gave up 2 bases, with 13 bases separating them. The germline V gene encodes CDR1 KGHSH and CDR2 LQKENI. The CDR3 protein is CASSPYNGPTYEQYF. In nucleotides, the CDR3 is TGTGCCAGCTCACCATATAATGGGCCCACCTACGAGCAGTACTTC. The whole variable domain, remainder taken from reference TRBV18 and TRBJ2-7, is NAGVMQNPRHLVRRRGQEARLRCSPMKGHSHVYWYRQLPEEGLKFMVYLQKENIIDESGMPKERFSAEFPKEGPSILRIQQVVRGDSAAYFCASSPYNGPTYEQYFGPGTRLTVT.

The chain employs TRBV11-3 and TRBJ2-7, with D unresolved. Trimming pared 5 bases from V and 0 bases from J, leaving 8 bases between. CDR1 and CDR2 from the germline V gene are SGHNT and YENEEA. The CDR3 length is 13 residues. Written as DNA, the CDR3 is TGTGCCAGCAGCGTAGCCGACTCCTACGAGCAGTACTTC. Translating it yields CASSVADSYEQYF.

This sequence joins TRBV6-2 or TRBV6-3 and TRBJ2-3, with D possibly being TRBD1 or TRBD2 (5 bases each). V lost 6 bases and J 2 bases, leaving 12 bases between the germline ends. The length of the CDR3 is 14 residues. CDR1 is MNHEY, CDR2 SVGEGT, per germline. The CDR3 DNA reads as TGTGCCAGCAGCCACGGGGCAACCACAGATACGCAGTATTTT. The encoded protein is CASSHGATTDTQYF.

V and J are TRBV4-1 and TRBJ1-2; D is unresolved. This CDR3 comprises 17 residues. The germline V and J ends were trimmed by 1 base and 3 bases, with 18 bases remaining between them. Germline V gene sequence: CDR1 MGHRA, CDR2 YSYEKL. The CDR3 loop is CASSQVVPHTKDYGYTF. Written as DNA, the CDR3 is TGCGCCAGCAGCCAAGTGGTACCGCACACTAAGGACTATGGCTACACCTTC.

The chain links TRBV24-1 to TRBJ2-2; D call uncertain. The CDR3 contains 14 residues. V shed 1 base and J shed 5 bases, with 7 bases lying between them. Per the germline V gene, CDR1 is KGHDR and CDR2 is SFDVKD. CDR3 protein: CATSDLLGTGELFF. The DNA of the CDR3 is TGTGCCACCAGTGATTTATTGGGGACCGGGGAGCTGTTTTTT.

The chain is built from TRBV4-3 and TRBJ2-1; D remains ambiguous. CDR3 length: 15 amino acids. Trimming removed 0 bases from V and 2 bases from J, with 8 bases in between. Germline V lookup: CDR1 LGHNA, CDR2 YSLEER. CDR3 region: CASSQEYPPYNEQFF. The CDR3 coding sequence is TGCGCCAGCAGCCAAGAGTATCCACCCTACAATGAGCAGTTCTTC.

This chain links TRBV30 with TRBJ2-1; perhaps TRBD2 as D (5 bases). CDR3 size: 13 residues. In germline, CDR1 is GTSNPN, CDR2 SVGIG (reference sequence). The V and J ends lost 2 bases and 6 bases respectively, with 11 bases between them. CDR3 loop: CAWSFSGGNEQFF. CDR3 nucleotide sequence: TGTGCCTGGAGTTTCTCAGGAGGCAATGAGCAGTTCTTC.

J is TRBJ1-4 and V is TRBV28; D perhaps matches TRBD1 (5 bases). The CDR3 is 16 residues long. V lost 4 bases to trimming and J lost 0 bases, with 12 bases between them. Germline CDR1 MDHEN, CDR2 SYDVKM. The CDR3 DNA follows: TGTGCCAGCAGTTCCCCTCGGGGGGCAACTAATGAAAAACTGTTTTTT. This translates into CASSSPRGATNEKLFF.

The chain employs TRBV2 and TRBJ1-2; 8 nucleotides agree with TRBD1. This CDR3 spans 14 amino acids. The junction had 8 bases not matched to a gene; V was cut back by 7 bases and J by 4 bases. The V gene's germline CDR1 is SNHLY and CDR2 FYNNEI. The CDR3 loop is CASTTDRGLYGYTF. The DNA of the CDR3 is TGTGCCAGCACCACAGACAGGGGCCTCTATGGCTACACCTTC.

The chain has TRBV2 and TRBJ1-2, with 10 positions matching TRBD1. From germline, CDR1 is SNHLY and CDR2 FYNNEI. This CDR3 has 14 amino acids. With V trimmed by 6 bases and J by 7 bases, 8 bases remained unmatched. CDR3 nucleotide sequence: TGTGCCAGCAGCTTTGACAGGGGGCAAGGTGGCTACACCTTC. As protein: CASSFDRGQGGYTF.

The chain recombines TRBV19 with TRBJ1-1; maybe TRBD1 (5 bases). The CDR3 consists of 15 residues. V was cut by 5 bases and J by 5 bases, with 18 bases left in between. The germline gives CDR1 LNHDA, CDR2 SQIVND (reference sequence). CDR3 region: CASSPTGGRGTEAFF. DNA of the CDR3: TGTGCCAGTAGTCCGACGGGGGGTCGGGGGACTGAAGCTTTCTTT.

V is TRBV27 and J is TRBJ1-1, with 7 bases aligning to TRBD1. The germline V gene encodes CDR1 MNHEY and CDR2 SMNVEV (reference sequence). V was clipped by 5 bases and J by 0 bases; unmatched bases: 6. The CDR3 consists of 15 residues. For the CDR3, the DNA is TGTGCCAGCAGTCGCCTCGACAGGGTGAACACTGAAGCTTTCTTT. Translated: CASSRLDRVNTEAFF.

This chain links TRBV14 with TRBJ2-1, with TRBD2 as a possible D gene (6 bases). This CDR3 spans 15 amino acids. Germline-derived CDR1 and CDR2 are SGHDN and FVKESK. Trimming cost V 3 bases and J 9 bases, with 18 bases left between them. The CDR3 DNA is TGTGCCAGCAGCCAGGACCTGACTAGAGGGCGTGAGCAGTTCTTC. Translation: CASSQDLTRGREQFF. Filled out from reference TRBV14 and TRBJ2-1, the complete variable domain reads EAGVTQFPSHSVIEKGQTVTLRCDPISGHDNLYWYRRVMGKEIKFLLHFVKESKQDESGMPNNRFLAERTGGTYSTLKVQPAELEDSGVYFCASSQDLTRGREQFFGPGTRLTVL.

This rearrangement joins TRBV19 to TRBJ1-2; D is perhaps TRBD1 (6 bases). V lost 6 bases and J lost 8, with 22 bases in between. Germline CDR1 is LNHDA and CDR2 is SQIVND (reference sequence). CDR3 length: 15 amino acids. The CDR3 bases are TGTGCCAGTAGCACCCGGGGTCTCGGGGGGCGCGGCTACACCTTC. It is translated as CASSTRGLGGRGYTF.

The chain joins TRBV7-8 to TRBJ1-2; 9 nucleotides line up with TRBD1. V shed 5 bases and J 4 bases; nucleotides not matched to a gene: 8. The CDR3 has 15 residues. Germline-derived CDR1 and CDR2 are SGHVS and FQNEAQ. The CDR3 spells CASSPLGTGTYGYTF. CDR3 nucleotides: TGTGCCAGCAGCCCCTTGGGGACAGGGACCTATGGCTACACCTTC.

V and J are TRBV7-9 and TRBJ2-3, with TRBD2 matching 8 bases. This CDR3 has 15 amino acids. V was clipped by 3 bases and J by 2 bases; unmatched bases: 4. Germline V lookup: CDR1 SEHNR, CDR2 FQNEAQ (reference sequence). The CDR3 reads CASSFFSGTTDTQYF. DNA of the CDR3: TGTGCCAGCAGCTTTTTTAGCGGGACCACAGATACGCAGTATTTT.

The table lists this clone with a count of one. The chain uses TRBV19 and TRBJ1-5; 7 nucleotides align to TRBD1. The CDR3 runs 15 residues. CDR1 LNHDA and CDR2 SQIVND come from the germline V gene (reference sequence). The trim removed 1 base at V and 7 bases at J, leaving 7 bases unmatched. Here the CDR3 reads CASSIVRGPGQPQHF. CDR3 coding DNA: TGTGCCAGTAGTATAGTAAGGGGGCCGGGACAGCCCCAGCATTTT.

The chain recombines TRBV5-4 with TRBJ2-1; 9 nucleotides line up with TRBD2. The CDR3 consists of 14 residues. Germline loops: CDR1 SGHNT, CDR2 YYREEE (reference sequence). The junction had 12 bases not matched to a gene; V was cut back by 4 bases and J by 13 bases. The CDR3 here is CASSLKGGGAGQFF. The CDR3 DNA sequence: TGTGCCAGCAGCCTCAAGGGCGGGGGGGCTGGACAGTTCTTC.

The genes are TRBV6-5 and TRBJ1-5, with D possibly matching TRBD1 (6 bases). This CDR3 has 15 residues. The germline CDR1 and CDR2 sequences are MNHEY and SVGAGI. The ends were cut back, 6 bases at V and 2 bases at J, with 14 bases in the middle. CDR3 DNA: TGTGCCAGCAGGGGCTCGGGGGCCGGCAATCAGCCCCAGCATTTT. It encodes CASRGSGAGNQPQHF.

The chain joins TRBV18 to TRBJ2-3, with D uncertain. CDR1 and CDR2 from the germline V gene are KGHSH and LQKENI. The CDR3 is 14 residues long. V lost 3 bases and J lost 3, with 10 bases in between. Here the CDR3 DNA reads TGTGCCAGCTCACCGAGAACTACAACAGATACGCAGTATTTT. It encodes CASSPRTTTDTQYF. Full variable domain (outside the CDR3, taken from reference TRBV18 and TRBJ2-3): NAGVMQNPRHLVRRRGQEARLRCSPMKGHSHVYWYRQLPEEGLKFMVYLQKENIIDESGMPKERFSAEFPKEGPSILRIQQVVRGDSAAYFCASSPRTTTDTQYFGPGTRLTVL.